One T cell receptor (beta chain) is described in this entry. CDR3 length equals 14 residues. CDR1 and CDR2 from the germline V gene are SEHNR and FQNEAQ (reference sequence). Trimming cost V 5 bases and J 2 bases; bases outside gene matches: 5. The data derive from a study of cytomegalovirus exposure and HLA in healthy donors. The PCR had 60 Vbeta and 13 Jbeta primers. Here immunoSEQ multiplex PCR was the method, and the copy in TCRdb shows in-frame clones only, minus some. The sample yields fewer than 200,000 clones, 75% to 85% seen once. The sample comprised PBMCs. The chain joins TRBV7-9 to TRBJ2-7, with 8 bases fitting TRBD1. This receptor was obtained from a woman between 18 and 29 years old in good health and CMV-seropositive. The CDR3 nucleotides read TGTGCCAGCAGCGGAGGACAGGGAGCCTACGAGCAGTACTTC. Encoded protein: CASSGGQGAYEQYF.